The following is a TCR beta chain sequence with its context. PCR primers comprised 60 Vbeta and 13 Jbeta primers. The protocol was immunoSEQ multiplex PCR, while the TCRdb copy is restricted to in-frame clones and leaves out a portion. In the table there are about 150,000 clones, around 74% of which are singletons. The CDR3 loop spans 17 amino acids. V was pared by 4 bases and J by 0 bases, with 17 bases between. In germline, CDR1 is LNHDA, CDR2 SQIVND (reference sequence). These data are taken from a study of cytomegalovirus exposure and HLA in healthy donors. The V and J genes are TRBV19 and TRBJ2-3, with D possibly matching TRBD1 (6 bases). Sequenced: PBMCs. This TCR came from a man aged 50-60 years in good health and CMV-seropositive. The CDR3 sequence: CASSNYPVTGSTDTQYF. The CDR3 DNA reads as TGTGCCAGTAGTAACTACCCGGTGACAGGCAGCACAGATACGCAGTATTTT.